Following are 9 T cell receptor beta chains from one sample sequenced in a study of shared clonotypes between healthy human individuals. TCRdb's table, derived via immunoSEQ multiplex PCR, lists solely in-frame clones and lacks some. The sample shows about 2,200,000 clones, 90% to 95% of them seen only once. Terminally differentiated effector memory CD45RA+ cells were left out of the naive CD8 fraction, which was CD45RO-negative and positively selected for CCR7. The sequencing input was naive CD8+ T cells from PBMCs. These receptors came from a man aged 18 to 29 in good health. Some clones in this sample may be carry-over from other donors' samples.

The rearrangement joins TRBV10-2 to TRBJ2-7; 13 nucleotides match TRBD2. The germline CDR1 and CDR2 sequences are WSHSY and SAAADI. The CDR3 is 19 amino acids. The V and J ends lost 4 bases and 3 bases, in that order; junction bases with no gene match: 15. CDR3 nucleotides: TGCGCCAGCAGTGCCGAAGATCGGGGACTAGCGGGAAGGTTCTACGAGCAGTACTTC. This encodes CASSAEDRGLAGRFYEQYF.

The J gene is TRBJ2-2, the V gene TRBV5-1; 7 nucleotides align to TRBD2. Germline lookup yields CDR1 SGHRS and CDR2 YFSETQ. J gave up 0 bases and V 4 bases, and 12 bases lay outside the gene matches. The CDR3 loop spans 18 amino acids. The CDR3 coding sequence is TGCGCCAGCAGCCCAACAAATAGCGGGCCGGCGAACACCGGGGAGCTGTTTTTT. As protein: CASSPTNSGPANTGELFF.

CDR3 nucleotides: TGTGCCAGCAGCCAAGGTACTCTTGTGGTCTTGGATGAGCAGTTCTTC. Translation: CASSQGTLVVLDEQFF. The chain recombines TRBV14 with TRBJ2-1; D is undetermined. Germline V gene lookup returns CDR1 SGHDN and CDR2 FVKESK. V dropped 1 base and J dropped 8 bases, with 18 bases sitting between them. The CDR3 is 16 residues long.

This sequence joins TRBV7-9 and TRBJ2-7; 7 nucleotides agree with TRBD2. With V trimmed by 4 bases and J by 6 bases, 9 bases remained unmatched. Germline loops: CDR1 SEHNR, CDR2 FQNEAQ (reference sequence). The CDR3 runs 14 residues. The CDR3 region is CASSWSGTPSEQYF. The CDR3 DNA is TGTGCCAGCAGCTGGAGCGGGACCCCTAGCGAGCAGTACTTC. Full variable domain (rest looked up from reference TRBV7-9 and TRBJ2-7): DTGVSQNPRHKITKRGQNVTFRCDPISEHNRLYWYRQTLGQGPEFLTYFQNEAQLEKSRLLSDRFSAERPKGSFSTLEIQRTEQGDSAMYLCASSWSGTPSEQYFGPGTRLTVT.

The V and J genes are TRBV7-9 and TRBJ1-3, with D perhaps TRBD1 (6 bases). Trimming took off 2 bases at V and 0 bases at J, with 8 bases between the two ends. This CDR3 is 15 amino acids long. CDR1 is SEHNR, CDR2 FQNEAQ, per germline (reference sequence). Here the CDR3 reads CASSLPRGSGNTIYF. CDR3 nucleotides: TGTGCCAGCAGCTTACCCAGGGGCTCTGGAAACACCATATATTTT.

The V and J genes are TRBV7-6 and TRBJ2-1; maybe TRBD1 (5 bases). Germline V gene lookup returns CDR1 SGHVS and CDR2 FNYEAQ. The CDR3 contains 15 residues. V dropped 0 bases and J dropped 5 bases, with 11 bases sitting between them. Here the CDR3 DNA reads TGTGCCAGCAGCTTAGCGCACAGGATAAACAATGAGCAGTTCTTC. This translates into CASSLAHRINNEQFF.

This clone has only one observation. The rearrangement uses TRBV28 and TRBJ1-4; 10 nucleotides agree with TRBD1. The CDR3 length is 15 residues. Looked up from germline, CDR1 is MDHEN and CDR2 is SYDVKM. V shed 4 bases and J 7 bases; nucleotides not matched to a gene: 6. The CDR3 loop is CASSSRQGAFEKLFF. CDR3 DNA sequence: TGTGCCAGCAGTTCCCGACAGGGGGCGTTTGAAAAACTGTTTTTT.

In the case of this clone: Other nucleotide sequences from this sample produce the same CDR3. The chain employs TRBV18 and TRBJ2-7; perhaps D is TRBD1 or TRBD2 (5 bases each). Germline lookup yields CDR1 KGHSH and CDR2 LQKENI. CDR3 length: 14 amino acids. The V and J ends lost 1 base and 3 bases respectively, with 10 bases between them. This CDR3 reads CASSPRGADYEQYF. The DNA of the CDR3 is TGTGCCAGCTCACCACGAGGGGCCGACTACGAGCAGTACTTC.

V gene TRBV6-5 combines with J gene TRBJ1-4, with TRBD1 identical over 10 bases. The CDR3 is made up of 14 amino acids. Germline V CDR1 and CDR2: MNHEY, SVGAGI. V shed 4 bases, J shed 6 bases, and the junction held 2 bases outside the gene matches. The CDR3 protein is CASSFGQGDEKLFF. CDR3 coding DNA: TGTGCCAGCAGTTTCGGACAGGGGGATGAAAAACTGTTTTTT.